Listed here are 21 T cell receptor beta chains from one sample, sequenced in a study of Ad26.COV2.S vaccination and SARS-CoV-2 variants. Profiling relied on immunoSEQ multiplex PCR, and the TCRdb table lists in-frame clones only, not all of them. The sample yields some 320,000 clones, about 82% seen once. The sample's treatment: 15 to 20 received Ad26.COV2.S at low or high dose, single or two shots; a few received placebo; per-sample allocation not given. The study sampled participants on day 63 after the first vaccine or placebo injection. The specimen comprised peripheral blood, sampled in a trial of Ad26.COV2.S vaccine versus placebo. The origin of the receptors is a person aged 18-60 years who received the Ad26.COV2.S COVID-19 vaccine or a placebo.

V gene TRBV6-5 combines with J gene TRBJ1-1; 9 nucleotides agree with TRBD1. Germline CDR1 reads MNHEY; CDR2 reads SVGAGI. With 8 bases clipped from V and 2 bases from J, the junction kept 9 bases outside the gene matches. This CDR3 is built from 15 residues. The CDR3 DNA reads TGTGCCAGCTCCCGAAAGGGACAGGGCAACACTGAAGCTTTCTTT. This encodes CASSRKGQGNTEAFF.

The count of this clone is one. The rearrangement links TRBV30 to TRBJ1-6; TRBD1 agrees at 7 bases. The V gene's germline CDR1 is GTSNPN and CDR2 SVGIG (reference sequence). This CDR3 region has 17 residues. After removal of 6 bases from V and 8 bases from J, the junction contained 19 bases not matched to a gene. The CDR3 protein is CACHPGQRSGFYSPLHF. CDR3 bases: TGTGCCTGTCATCCGGGACAGCGAAGTGGGTTTTATTCACCCCTCCACTTT.

The chain combines TRBV27 with TRBJ2-6; tentatively, D is TRBD1 (6 bases). The germline V gene has CDR1 MNHEY and CDR2 SMNVEV (reference sequence). V was clipped by 7 bases and J by 1 base, with 14 bases between them. The CDR3 is 16 residues long. CDR3 residues: CASTLLGASGANVLTF. The CDR3 region has the DNA TGTGCCAGCACCCTCTTGGGGGCTTCTGGGGCCAACGTCCTGACTTTC.

The rearrangement joins TRBV3-1 (or the pseudogene TRBV3-2) to TRBJ1-1; D not certain. The CDR3 consists of 14 residues. The germline gives CDR1 LGHDT, CDR2 YNNKEL (reference sequence). The V end was cut by 4 bases, the J end by 1 base, with 10 bases between. The CDR3 loop is CASSLSGRNTEAFF. The CDR3 bases are TGTGCCAGCAGCCTCTCGGGGAGGAACACTGAAGCTTTCTTT.

This chain links TRBV4-3 with TRBJ1-4, with D tentatively TRBD1 (5 bases). V lost 3 bases to trimming and J lost 4 bases, with 9 bases between them. Per the germline V gene, CDR1 is LGHNA and CDR2 is YSLEER. The CDR3 runs 14 residues. Here the CDR3 DNA reads TGCGCCAGCAGCCAGGGACTGCTTAATGAAAAACTGTTTTTT. As protein: CASSQGLLNEKLFF.

V is TRBV11-2 and J is TRBJ1-2, with D tentatively TRBD1 (6 bases). CDR3 size: 14 residues. Germline V gene lookup returns CDR1 SGHAT and CDR2 FQNNGV. V was shortened by 1 base and J by 7 bases, with 13 bases between the two germline ends. The CDR3 spells CASSLVGRGGGYTF. The CDR3 nucleotides read TGTGCCAGCAGCTTAGTGGGCAGGGGCGGTGGCTACACCTTC.

This chain links TRBV3-1 (or the pseudogene TRBV3-2) with TRBJ2-5; D is unclear. Germline V gene lookup returns CDR1 LGHDT and CDR2 YNNKEL (reference sequence). The CDR3 totals 13 residues. V was shortened by 1 base and J by 5 bases, with 8 bases between the two germline ends. The CDR3 protein is CASSQGLKETQYF. The DNA of the CDR3 is TGTGCCAGCAGCCAAGGTCTCAAGGAGACCCAGTACTTC.

The chain joins TRBV7-9 to TRBJ1-1, with D uncertain. V gave up 5 bases and J gave up 6 bases, with 10 bases separating them. Germline CDR1 and CDR2: SEHNR and FQNEAQ (reference sequence). This CDR3 comprises 12 residues. The CDR3 spells CASSLRTAEAFF. CDR3 sequence (DNA): TGTGCCAGCAGCCTTCGGACCGCTGAAGCTTTCTTT.

The chain employs TRBV5-1 and TRBJ2-2; 12 nucleotides align to TRBD2. Germline lookup yields CDR1 SGHRS and CDR2 YFSETQ. Trimming cost V 3 bases and J 3 bases; bases outside gene matches: 6. The CDR3 loop spans 17 amino acids. CDR3 coding DNA: TGCGCCAGCAGCTCGTCTAGCGGGGGGGTCTACACCGGGGAGCTGTTTTTT. Amino acids: CASSSSSGGVYTGELFF. Variable domain in full (rest from reference TRBV5-1 and TRBJ2-2): KAGVTQTPRYLIKTRGQQVTLSCSPISGHRSVSWYQQTPGQGLQFLFEYFSETQRNKGNFPGRFSGRQFSNSRSEMNVSTLELGDSALYLCASSSSSGGVYTGELFFGEGSRLTVL.

This chain joins TRBV30 and TRBJ1-2; D unclear. This CDR3 has 14 amino acids. Trimming removed 3 bases from V and 3 bases from J, with 14 bases in between. Germline-derived CDR1 and CDR2 are GTSNPN and SVGIG (reference sequence). In DNA form, the CDR3 reads TGTGCCTGGAGGTTCGGGCAGCCCTACTATGGCTACACCTTC. It encodes CAWRFGQPYYGYTF.

With regard to this clone: Germline is not matched at one junction end, which may reflect a read error. This chain joins TRBV5-1 and TRBJ1-1; TRBD1 might be the D (5 bases). Germline V gives CDR1 SGHRS, CDR2 YFSETQ. The CDR3 contains 13 residues. CDR3 nucleotides: TGCGCCAGCAGCTTCGGGGGGAACGCTGAAGCTTTCTTT. Protein: CASSFGGNAEAFF.

This sequence joins TRBV6-6 and TRBJ1-1, with D perhaps TRBD1 (5 bases). The CDR3 covers 13 residues. Germline loops: CDR1 MNHNY, CDR2 SVGAGI (reference sequence). Trimming took 8 bases from V and 2 from J, leaving 12 bases between them. CDR3 DNA: TGTGCCAGCCTAGGGACGGCCAACACTGAAGCTTTCTTT. Protein sequence: CASLGTANTEAFF.

This chain uses TRBV6-1 with TRBJ1-5; weak D call: TRBD1 (6 bases). The germline V gene encodes CDR1 MNHNS and CDR2 SASEGT. Between the trimmed V and J ends, which lost 3 bases and 0 bases, there was a span of 15 bases. This CDR3 region has 17 residues. The CDR3 sequence is CASSDFDRLYSNQPQHF. The DNA for the CDR3 is TGTGCCAGCAGTGACTTTGACAGGCTATATAGCAATCAGCCCCAGCATTTT.

The V and J genes are TRBV5-6 and TRBJ1-2; D may be TRBD1 (5 bases). From germline, CDR1 is SGHDT and CDR2 YYEEEE. The CDR3 consists of 17 residues. Deletions cut 0 bases from V and 0 bases from J, with 15 bases between. The chain's CDR3 is CASSLGDQEGTNYGYTF. The CDR3 nucleotides are TGTGCCAGCAGCTTGGGGGACCAGGAAGGGACTAACTATGGCTACACCTTC.

The J gene is TRBJ1-1, the V gene TRBV6-5; tentative D call: TRBD1 (5 bases). Germline lookup yields CDR1 MNHEY and CDR2 SVGAGI. This CDR3 is built from 14 residues. Trimming shortened V by 6 bases and J by 5 bases, and 16 bases separated the two germline ends. CDR3 bases: TGTGCCAGCAGAGGGACGGACCAACGGACTGAAGCTTTCTTT. Amino acids: CASRGTDQRTEAFF.

The chain uses TRBV10-1 and TRBJ2-3; 7 bases line up with TRBD1. The CDR3 sequence is 17 residues long. CDR1 WNHNN and CDR2 SYGVQD come from the germline V gene (reference sequence). The junction had 10 bases not matched to a gene; V was cut back by 3 bases and J by 1 base. CDR3 in amino acids: CASSDKPRTGRTDTQYF. CDR3 DNA: TGCGCCAGCAGTGATAAACCCCGGACAGGACGCACAGATACGCAGTATTTT.

This chain joins TRBV30 and TRBJ1-4; 9 bases are shared with TRBD1. The CDR3 runs 16 residues. Germline trimming cut 3 bases from V and 4 bases from J; bases unmatched to any gene: 9. In germline, CDR1 is GTSNPN, CDR2 SVGIG (reference sequence). In DNA, the CDR3 is TGTGCCTGGAGCCTCTTCACAGGGGGCTTTAATGAAAAACTGTTTTTT. This encodes CAWSLFTGGFNEKLFF.

The V call is TRBV7-2, the J call TRBJ2-1, with TRBD1 as a possible D gene (7 bases). The CDR3 has 15 residues. V dropped 3 bases and J dropped 2 bases, with 11 bases sitting between them. Germline assignment: CDR1 SGHTA and CDR2 FQGNSA. The CDR3 bases are TGTGCCAGCAGCTTTACAGGGGAGGCCTACAATGAGCAGTTCTTC. Residues: CASSFTGEAYNEQFF.

The chain uses TRBV27 and TRBJ2-7; 7 bases line up with TRBD2. Germline V gives CDR1 MNHEY, CDR2 SMNVEV (reference sequence). This CDR3 region has 15 residues. V shed 3 bases and J 3 bases; nucleotides not matched to a gene: 8. CDR3 nucleotides: TGTGCCAGCAGTTTCTCCTTTGGGGGGGGCTACGAGCAGTACTTC. As protein: CASSFSFGGGYEQYF.

This chain connects TRBV7-6 to TRBJ1-5, with 7 bases aligning to TRBD1. Germline values: CDR1 SGHVS, CDR2 FNYEAQ. After removal of 5 bases from V and 3 bases from J, the junction contained 7 bases not matched to a gene. This CDR3 comprises 15 residues. The CDR3 spells CASSRNRGPNQPQHF. The CDR3 DNA reads as TGTGCCAGCAGCCGTAACAGGGGCCCCAATCAGCCCCAGCATTTT.

This clone showed up just once. The chain uses TRBV9 and TRBJ2-5; D not certain. The CDR3 sequence is 15 residues long. Trimming removed 0 bases at V and 5 bases at J, with 14 bases between. Germline V gives CDR1 SGDLS, CDR2 YYNGEE. CDR3 protein: CASSVETKAAETQYF. The CDR3 nucleotides are TGTGCCAGCAGCGTAGAAACAAAAGCTGCGGAGACCCAGTACTTC.